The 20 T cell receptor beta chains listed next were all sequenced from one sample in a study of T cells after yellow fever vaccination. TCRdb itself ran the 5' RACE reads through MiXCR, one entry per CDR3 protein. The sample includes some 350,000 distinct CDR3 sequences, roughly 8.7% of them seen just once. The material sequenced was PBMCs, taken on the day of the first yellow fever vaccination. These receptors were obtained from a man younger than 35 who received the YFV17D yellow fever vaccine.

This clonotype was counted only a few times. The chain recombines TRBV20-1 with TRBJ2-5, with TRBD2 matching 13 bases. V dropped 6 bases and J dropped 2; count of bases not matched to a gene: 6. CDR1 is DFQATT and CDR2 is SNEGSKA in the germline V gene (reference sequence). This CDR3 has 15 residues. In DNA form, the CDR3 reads TGCAGTGCCACGGGACTAGCGGGGTCTCAAGAGACCCAGTACTTC. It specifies CSATGLAGSQETQYF.

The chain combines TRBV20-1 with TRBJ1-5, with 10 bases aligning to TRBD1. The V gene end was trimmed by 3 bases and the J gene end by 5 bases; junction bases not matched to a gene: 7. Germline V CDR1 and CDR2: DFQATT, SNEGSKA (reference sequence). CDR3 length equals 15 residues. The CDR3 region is CSARRTGGGHQPQHF. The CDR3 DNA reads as TGCAGTGCTAGGCGGACAGGGGGAGGCCATCAGCCCCAGCATTTT.

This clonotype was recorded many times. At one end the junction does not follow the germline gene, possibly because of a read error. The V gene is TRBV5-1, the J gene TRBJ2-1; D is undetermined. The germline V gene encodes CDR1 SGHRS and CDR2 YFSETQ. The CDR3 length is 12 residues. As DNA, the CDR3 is TGTGCCAGCAGTGGGACCTACAATGAGCAGTTCTTC. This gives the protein CASSGTYNEQFF. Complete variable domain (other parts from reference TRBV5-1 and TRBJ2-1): KAGVTQTPRYLIKTRGQQVTLSCSPISGHRSVSWYQQTPGQGLQFLFEYFSETQRNKGNFPGRFSGRQFSNSRSEMNVSTLELGDSALYLCASSGTYNEQFFGPGTRLTVL.

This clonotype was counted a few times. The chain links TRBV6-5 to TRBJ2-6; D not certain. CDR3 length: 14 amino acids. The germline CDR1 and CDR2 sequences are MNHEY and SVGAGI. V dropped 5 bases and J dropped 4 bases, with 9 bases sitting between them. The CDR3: CASSPTVGANVLTF. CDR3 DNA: TGTGCCAGCAGTCCCACTGTGGGGGCCAACGTCCTGACTTTC.

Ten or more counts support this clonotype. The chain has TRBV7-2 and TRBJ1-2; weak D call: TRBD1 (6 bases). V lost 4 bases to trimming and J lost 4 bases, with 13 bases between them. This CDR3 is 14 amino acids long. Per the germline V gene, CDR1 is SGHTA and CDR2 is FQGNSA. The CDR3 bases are TGTGCCAGCAGCTACGGGGGCCGCGTCTATGGCTACACCTTC. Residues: CASSYGGRVYGYTF. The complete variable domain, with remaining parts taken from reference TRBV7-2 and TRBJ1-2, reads GAGVSQSPSNKVTEKGKDVELRCDPISGHTALYWYRQSLGQGLEFLIYFQGNSAPDKSGLPSDRFSAERTGGSVSTLTIQRTQQEDSAVYLCASSYGGRVYGYTFGSGTRLTVV.

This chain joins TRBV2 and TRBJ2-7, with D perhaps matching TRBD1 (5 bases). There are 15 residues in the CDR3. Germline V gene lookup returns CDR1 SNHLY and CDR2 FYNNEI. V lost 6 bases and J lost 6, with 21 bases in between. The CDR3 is CASRMTVNPSGEQYF. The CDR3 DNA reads TGTGCCAGCAGGATGACAGTCAACCCAAGTGGCGAGCAGTACTTC. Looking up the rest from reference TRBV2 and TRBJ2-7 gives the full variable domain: EPEVTQTPSHQVTQMGQEVILRCVPISNHLYFYWYRQILGQKVEFLVSFYNNEISEKSEIFDDQFSVERPDGSNFTLKIRSTKLEDSAMYFCASRMTVNPSGEQYFGPGTRLTVT.

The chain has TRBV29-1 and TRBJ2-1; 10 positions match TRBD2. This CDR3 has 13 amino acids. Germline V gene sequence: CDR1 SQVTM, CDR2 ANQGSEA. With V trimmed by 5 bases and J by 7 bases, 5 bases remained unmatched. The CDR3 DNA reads TGCAGCGTTTTCAGCGGGGGGGCAAATGAGCAGTTCTTC. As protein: CSVFSGGANEQFF.

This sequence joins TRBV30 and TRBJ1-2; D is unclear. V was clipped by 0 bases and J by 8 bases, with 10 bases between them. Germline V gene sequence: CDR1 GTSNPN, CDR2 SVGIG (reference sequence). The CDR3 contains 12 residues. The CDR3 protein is CAWSVGYGGYTF. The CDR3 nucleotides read TGTGCCTGGAGTGTAGGCTATGGAGGCTACACCTTC.

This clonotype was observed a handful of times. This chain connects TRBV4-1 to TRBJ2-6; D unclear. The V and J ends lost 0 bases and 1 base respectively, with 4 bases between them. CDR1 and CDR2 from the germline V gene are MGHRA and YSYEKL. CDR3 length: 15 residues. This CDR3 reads CASSQDRSGANVLTF. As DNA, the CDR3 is TGCGCCAGCAGCCAAGACAGGTCTGGGGCCAACGTCCTGACTTTC.

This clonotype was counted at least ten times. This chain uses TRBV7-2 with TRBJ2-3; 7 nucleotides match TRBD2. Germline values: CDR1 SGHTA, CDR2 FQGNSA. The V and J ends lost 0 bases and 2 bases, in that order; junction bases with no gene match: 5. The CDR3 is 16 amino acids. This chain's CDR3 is CASSLARGDVTDTQYF. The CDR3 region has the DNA TGTGCCAGCAGCTTAGCACGGGGGGATGTCACAGATACGCAGTATTTT.

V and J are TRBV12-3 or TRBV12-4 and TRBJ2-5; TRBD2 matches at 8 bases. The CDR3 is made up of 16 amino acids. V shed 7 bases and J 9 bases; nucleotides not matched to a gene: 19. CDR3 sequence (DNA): TGTGCCAGCACCCAGGCAGCAGCGGGGGCACTCGGCGCCCAGTACTTC. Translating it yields CASTQAAAGALGAQYF.

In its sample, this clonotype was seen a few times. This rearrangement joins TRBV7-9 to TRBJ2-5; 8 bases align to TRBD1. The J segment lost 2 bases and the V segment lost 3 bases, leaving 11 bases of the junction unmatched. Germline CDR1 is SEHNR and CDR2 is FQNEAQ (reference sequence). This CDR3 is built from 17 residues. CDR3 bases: TGTGCCAGCAGCTTCCACCCCCTGGACAGGGAGCAAGAGACCCAGTACTTC. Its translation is CASSFHPLDREQETQYF.

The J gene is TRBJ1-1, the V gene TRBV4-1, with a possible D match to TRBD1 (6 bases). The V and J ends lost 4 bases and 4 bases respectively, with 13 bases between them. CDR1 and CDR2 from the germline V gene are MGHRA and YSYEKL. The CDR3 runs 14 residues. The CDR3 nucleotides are TGCGCCAGCAGCCCGGGGTCAGGGGCCACTGAAGCTTTCTTT. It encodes CASSPGSGATEAFF.

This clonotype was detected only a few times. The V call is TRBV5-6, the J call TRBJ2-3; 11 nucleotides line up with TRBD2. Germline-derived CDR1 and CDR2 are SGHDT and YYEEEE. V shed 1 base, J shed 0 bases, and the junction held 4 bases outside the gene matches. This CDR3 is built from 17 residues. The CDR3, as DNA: TGTGCCAGCAGCTTGTGGGCTAGCGGGGGGAGCACAGATACGCAGTATTTT. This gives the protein CASSLWASGGSTDTQYF. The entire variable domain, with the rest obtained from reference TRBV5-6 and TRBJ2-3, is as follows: DAGVTQSPTHLIKTRGQQVTLRCSPKSGHDTVSWYQQALGQGPQFIFQYYEEEERQRGNFPDRFSGHQFPNYSSELNVNALLLGDSALYLCASSLWASGGSTDTQYFGPGTRLTVL.

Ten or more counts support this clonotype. The CDR3 DNA is TGCGCCAGCAGCTTACAGGACAGCTATGGCTACACCTTC. Translating it yields CASSLQDSYGYTF. The chain joins TRBV5-1 to TRBJ1-2, with D possibly being TRBD1 (6 bases). Germline V CDR1 and CDR2: SGHRS, YFSETQ. V lost 2 bases to trimming and J lost 4 bases, with 9 bases between them. The CDR3 spans 13 residues.

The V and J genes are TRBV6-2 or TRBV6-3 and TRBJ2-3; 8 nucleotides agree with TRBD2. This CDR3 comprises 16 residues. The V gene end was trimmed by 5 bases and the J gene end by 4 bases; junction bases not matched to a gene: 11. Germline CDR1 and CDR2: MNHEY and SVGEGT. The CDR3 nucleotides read TGTGCCAGCAGTAAGATGGGACTAGTCCCCCCAGATACGCAGTATTTT. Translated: CASSKMGLVPPDTQYF.

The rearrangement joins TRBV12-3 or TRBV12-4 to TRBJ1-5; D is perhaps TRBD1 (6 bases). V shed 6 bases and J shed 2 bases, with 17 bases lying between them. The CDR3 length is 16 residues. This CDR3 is CASSYRDTRGNQPQHF. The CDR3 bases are TGTGCCAGCAGCTACAGGGATACGAGAGGCAATCAGCCCCAGCATTTT.

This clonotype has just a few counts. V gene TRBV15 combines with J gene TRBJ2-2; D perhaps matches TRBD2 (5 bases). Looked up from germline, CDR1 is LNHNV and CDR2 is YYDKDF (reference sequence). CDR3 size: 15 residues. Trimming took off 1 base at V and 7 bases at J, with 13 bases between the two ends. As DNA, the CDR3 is TGTGCCACCAGCAGAGGGTTCACACGGGACGGGGAGCTGTTTTTT. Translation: CATSRGFTRDGELFF.

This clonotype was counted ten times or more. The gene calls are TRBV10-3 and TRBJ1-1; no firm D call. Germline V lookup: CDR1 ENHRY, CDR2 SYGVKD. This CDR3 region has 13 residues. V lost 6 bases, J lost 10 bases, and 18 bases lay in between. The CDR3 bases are TGTGCCATCAGCGAGGGTTCTCTGTCCCCAGCTTTCTTT. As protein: CAISEGSLSPAFF.

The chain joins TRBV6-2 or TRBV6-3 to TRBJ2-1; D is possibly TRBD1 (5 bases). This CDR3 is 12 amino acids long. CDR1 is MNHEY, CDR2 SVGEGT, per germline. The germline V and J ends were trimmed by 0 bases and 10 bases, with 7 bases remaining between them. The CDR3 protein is CASSYSNREQFF. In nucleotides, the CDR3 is TGTGCCAGCAGTTACTCCAACAGGGAGCAGTTCTTC.